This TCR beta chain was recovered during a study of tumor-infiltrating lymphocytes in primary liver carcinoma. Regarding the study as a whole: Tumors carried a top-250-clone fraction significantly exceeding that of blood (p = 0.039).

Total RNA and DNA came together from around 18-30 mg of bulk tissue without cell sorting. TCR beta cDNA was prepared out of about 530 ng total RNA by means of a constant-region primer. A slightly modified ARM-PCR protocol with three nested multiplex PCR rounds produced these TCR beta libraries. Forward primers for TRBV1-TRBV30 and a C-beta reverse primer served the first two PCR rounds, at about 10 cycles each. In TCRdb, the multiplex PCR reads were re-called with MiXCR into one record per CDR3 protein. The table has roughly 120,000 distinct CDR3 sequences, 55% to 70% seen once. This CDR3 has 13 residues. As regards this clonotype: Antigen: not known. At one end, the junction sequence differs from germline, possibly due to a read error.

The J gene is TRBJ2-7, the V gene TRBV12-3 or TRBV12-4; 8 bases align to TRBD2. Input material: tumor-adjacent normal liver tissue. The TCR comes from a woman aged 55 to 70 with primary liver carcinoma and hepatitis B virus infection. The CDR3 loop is CASRVAGSYKQYF. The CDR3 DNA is TGTGCCAGTAGAGTAGCGGGGTCCTACAAGCAGTACTTC.